The text below deals with one T cell receptor beta chain. This CDR3 has 11 residues. The ends were cut back, 2 bases at V and 8 bases at J, with 8 bases in the middle. CDR1 and CDR2 from the germline V gene are SGHKS and YYEKEE (reference sequence). This specimen comes from a study of blood T cell repertoires in COVID-19. At the level of the study: There were acute and convalescent COVID-19 samples, and they came from the United States, Italy and Spain.

Profiling relied on immunoSEQ multiplex PCR, and the TCRdb table lists in-frame clones only, not all of them. In the table there are around 200,000 clones, 86% of which are singletons. This receptor was taken from a man in his 70s with active or convalescent COVID-19. The chain has TRBV5-5 and TRBJ2-7; D possibly corresponds to TRBD1 (5 bases). What was sequenced was peripheral blood. The CDR3 DNA follows: TGTGCCAGCAGCTTCCCGGACAAGCAGTACTTC. Its translation: CASSFPDKQYF.